This TCR beta chain comes out of a study of naive and memory T cell subsets. Both TRBC1 and TRBC2 were covered by a beta constant-region primer of two equimolar oligonucleotides. The cDNA 3' end received a ligated single-stranded oligonucleotide carrying the SP2 primer and a 12-nucleotide UMI. Each CDR3 protein gets one entry after TCRdb re-called the UMI-ligation and nested PCR reads with MiXCR. The repertoire holds about 85,000 distinct CDR3 sequences, with about an eighth as singletons. This clonotype is a singleton in its sample. Antigen unknown. This could be a read error, since a much larger clone is one nucleotide away. This CDR3 is 13 amino acids long. Trimming left V 0 bases short and J 8 bases short, with 11 bases between. Germline-derived CDR1 and CDR2 are GTSNPN and SVGIG (reference sequence). Broader study findings: Between naive and memory subsets, TCR abundance power law exponents differed.

Alpha and beta libraries were amplified separately from the second PCR onward. The sequenced material came from central memory CD4+ T cells from blood. The V and J genes are TRBV30 and TRBJ2-1; D perhaps matches TRBD2 (5 bases). This TCR was sampled from a human donor in good health. In DNA, the CDR3 is TGTGCCTGGAGTGTATGTAGCGCCCATGAGCAGTTCTTC. It yields the protein CAWSVCSAHEQFF.